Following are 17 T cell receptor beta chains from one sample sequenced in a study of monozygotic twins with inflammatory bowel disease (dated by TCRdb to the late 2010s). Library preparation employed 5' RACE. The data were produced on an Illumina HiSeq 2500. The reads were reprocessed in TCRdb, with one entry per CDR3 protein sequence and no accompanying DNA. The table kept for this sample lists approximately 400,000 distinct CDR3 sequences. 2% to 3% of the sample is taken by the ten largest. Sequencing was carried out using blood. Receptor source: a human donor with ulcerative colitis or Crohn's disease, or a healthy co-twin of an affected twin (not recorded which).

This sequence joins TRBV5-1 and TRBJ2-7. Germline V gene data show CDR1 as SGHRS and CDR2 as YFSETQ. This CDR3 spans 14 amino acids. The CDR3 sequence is CASSWGTASYEQCF. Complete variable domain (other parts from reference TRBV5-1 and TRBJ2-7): KAGVTQTPRYLIKTRGQQVTLSCSPISGHRSVSWYQQTPGQGLQFLFEYFSETQRNKGNFPGRFSGRQFSNSRSEMNVSTLELGDSALYLCASSWGTASYEQCFGPGTRLTVT.

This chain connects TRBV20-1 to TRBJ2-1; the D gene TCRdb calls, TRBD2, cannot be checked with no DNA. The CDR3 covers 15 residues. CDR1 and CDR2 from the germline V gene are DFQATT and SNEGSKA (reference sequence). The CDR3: CSAGPGTSGYNEQFF.

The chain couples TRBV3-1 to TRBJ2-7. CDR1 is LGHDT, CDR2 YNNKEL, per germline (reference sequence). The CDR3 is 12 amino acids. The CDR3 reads CASSAYPNEQYF.

The chain's CDR3 is CASSYRWTGGRNTEAFF. The chain combines TRBV14 with TRBJ1-1; the D call of TRBD1 rests on TCRdb alone, since no DNA is present to check it. The CDR3 contains 17 residues. CDR1 is SGHDN and CDR2 is FVKESK in the germline V gene.

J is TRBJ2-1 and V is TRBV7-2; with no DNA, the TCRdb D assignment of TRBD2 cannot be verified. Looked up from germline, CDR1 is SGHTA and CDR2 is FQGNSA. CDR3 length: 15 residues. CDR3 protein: CASSGSQRGFGEQFF.

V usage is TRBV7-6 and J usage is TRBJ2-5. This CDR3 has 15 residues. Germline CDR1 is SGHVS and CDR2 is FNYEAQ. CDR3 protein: CASSSGSQTQETQYF.

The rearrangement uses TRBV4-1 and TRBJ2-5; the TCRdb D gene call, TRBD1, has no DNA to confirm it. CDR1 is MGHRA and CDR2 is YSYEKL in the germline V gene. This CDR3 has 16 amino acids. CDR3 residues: CASSQSITTGRETQYF.

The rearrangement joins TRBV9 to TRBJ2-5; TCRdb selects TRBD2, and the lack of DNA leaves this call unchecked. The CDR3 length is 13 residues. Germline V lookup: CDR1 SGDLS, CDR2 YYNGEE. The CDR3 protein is CASAAGVTETQYF.

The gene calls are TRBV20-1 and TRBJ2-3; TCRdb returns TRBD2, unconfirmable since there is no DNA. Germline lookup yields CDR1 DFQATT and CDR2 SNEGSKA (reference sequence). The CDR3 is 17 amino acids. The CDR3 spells CSAGASLAGGYTDTQYF.

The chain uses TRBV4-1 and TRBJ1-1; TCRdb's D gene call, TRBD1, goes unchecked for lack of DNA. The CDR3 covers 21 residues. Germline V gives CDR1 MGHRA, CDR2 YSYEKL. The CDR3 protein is CASSRLLTGTGGAGAGTEAFF.

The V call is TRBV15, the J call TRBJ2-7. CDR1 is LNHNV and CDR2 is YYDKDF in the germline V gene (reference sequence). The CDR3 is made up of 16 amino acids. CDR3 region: CATSRGTFGRSYEQYF.

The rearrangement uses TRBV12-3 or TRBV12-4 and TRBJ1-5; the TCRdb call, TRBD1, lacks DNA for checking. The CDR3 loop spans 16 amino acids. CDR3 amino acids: CASSLANSGINQPQHF.

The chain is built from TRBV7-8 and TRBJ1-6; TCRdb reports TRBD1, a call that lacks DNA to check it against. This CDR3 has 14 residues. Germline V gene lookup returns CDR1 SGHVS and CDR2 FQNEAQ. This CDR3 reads CASADRVVDSPLHF.

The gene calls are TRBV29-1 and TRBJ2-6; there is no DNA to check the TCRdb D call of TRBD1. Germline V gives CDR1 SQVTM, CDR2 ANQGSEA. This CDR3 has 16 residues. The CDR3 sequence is CSVEGQGDSGANVLTF.

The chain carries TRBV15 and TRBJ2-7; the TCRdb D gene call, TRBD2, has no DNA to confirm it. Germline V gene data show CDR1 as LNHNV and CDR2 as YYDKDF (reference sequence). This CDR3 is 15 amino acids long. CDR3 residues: CATSREAGRNYEQYF.

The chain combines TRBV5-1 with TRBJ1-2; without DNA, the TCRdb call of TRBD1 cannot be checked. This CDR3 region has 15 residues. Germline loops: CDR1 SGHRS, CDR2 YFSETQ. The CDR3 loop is CASSLGDIPVYGYTF.

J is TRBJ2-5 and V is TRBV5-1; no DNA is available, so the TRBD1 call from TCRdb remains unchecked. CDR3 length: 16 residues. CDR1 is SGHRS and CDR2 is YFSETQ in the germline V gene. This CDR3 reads CASSLAKRGGLETQYF.